The 15 T cell receptor beta chains listed next were all sequenced from one sample in a study of cytotoxic CD8 clonotypes in ibrutinib-treated CLL. This table comes from immunoSEQ multiplex PCR, and its TCRdb copy is limited to in-frame clones, with some not included. The sample lists 250,000 to 350,000 clones, around 77% occurring once. This specimen was PBMCs, taken at disease progression, from a patient treated with ibrutinib. The receptors come from a human donor with chronic lymphocytic leukemia.

V is TRBV7-3 and J is TRBJ2-1; either TRBD1 or TRBD2 may fit D (5 bases each). The CDR3 runs 16 residues. V gave up 4 bases and J gave up 0 bases, with 13 bases separating them. CDR1 is SGHTA and CDR2 is FQGTGA in the germline V gene. In DNA, the CDR3 is TGTGCCAGCAGCTCCCGGGGCTCCGGCTCCTACAATGAGCAGTTCTTC. This translates into CASSSRGSGSYNEQFF.

This chain uses TRBV7-8 with TRBJ2-7; D may be TRBD1 (5 bases). With 5 bases removed from V and 5 bases from J, the gap between germline ends came to 19 bases. Germline V gene lookup returns CDR1 SGHVS and CDR2 FQNEAQ. The CDR3 totals 15 residues. In DNA, the CDR3 is TGTGCCAGCAGCAGCCGTGTAGGGGTGGTCGACGAGCAGTACTTC. Translated: CASSSRVGVVDEQYF. Filled out from reference TRBV7-8 and TRBJ2-7, the complete variable domain reads GAGVSQSPRYKVAKRGQDVALRCDPISGHVSLFWYQQALGQGPEFLTYFQNEAQLDKSGLPSDRFFAERPEGSVSTLKIQRTQQEDSAVYLCASSSRVGVVDEQYFGPGTRLTVT.

The chain carries TRBV7-6 and TRBJ2-5; no clear D gene. Per germline, CDR1 SGHVS and CDR2 FNYEAQ. CDR3 length: 12 amino acids. V shed 6 bases and J shed 5 bases, with 10 bases lying between them. CDR3: CASSPSYETQYF. CDR3 sequence (DNA): TGTGCCAGCAGTCCCAGTTATGAGACCCAGTACTTC.

This clone occurred a few times. The V call is TRBV19, the J call TRBJ2-7; TRBD1 matches 9 bases. The germline gives CDR1 LNHDA, CDR2 SQIVND (reference sequence). This CDR3 has 14 residues. V dropped 7 bases and J dropped 3; count of bases not matched to a gene: 7. CDR3 nucleotides: TGTGCCAGTACGGCCGGGACAGGGAGCTACGAGCAGTACTTC. Its protein product is CASTAGTGSYEQYF. Together with reference TRBV19 and TRBJ2-7, the CDR3 gives the full variable domain: DGGITQSPKYLFRKEGQNVTLSCEQNLNHDAMYWYRQDPGQGLRLIYYSQIVNDFQKGDIAEGYSVSREKKESFPLTVTSAQKNPTAFYLCASTAGTGSYEQYFGPGTRLTVT.

The V and J genes are TRBV4-2 and TRBJ1-4; unclear D gene. The CDR3 consists of 14 residues. Germline CDR1 is LGHNA and CDR2 is YNFKEQ. With 6 bases removed from V and 3 bases from J, the gap between germline ends came to 11 bases. The CDR3 spells CASSGARANEKLFF. Here the CDR3 DNA reads TGTGCCAGCAGTGGAGCTCGGGCTAATGAAAAACTGTTTTTT.

The J gene is TRBJ2-7, the V gene TRBV10-1; D is perhaps TRBD1 (5 bases). Trimming removed 3 bases from V and 0 bases from J, with 9 bases in between. The CDR3 totals 14 residues. Per germline, CDR1 WNHNN and CDR2 SYGVQD (reference sequence). This chain's CDR3 is CASSEETASYEQYF. Here the CDR3 DNA reads TGCGCCAGCAGTGAAGAGACAGCCTCCTACGAGCAGTACTTC.

The chain combines TRBV21-1 with TRBJ2-7; TRBD2 was called by the table and not checked on the DNA. TRBV21-1 represents a pseudogene. The CDR3 runs 13 residues. The CDR3 coding sequence is TGTGCCAGCAGGGCGGGGAAGGACTACGAGCAGTACTTC. Amino acid sequence: CASRAGKDYEQYF.

This sequence joins TRBV7-9 and TRBJ1-4; no clear D. The germline CDR1 and CDR2 sequences are SEHNR and FQNEAQ (reference sequence). The V end lost 1 base, the J end lost 0 bases, and 12 bases lay between the germline ends. This CDR3 is built from 17 residues. This chain's CDR3 is CASSLGAGVATNEKLFF. CDR3 nucleotides: TGTGCCAGCAGCTTAGGGGCCGGGGTTGCAACTAATGAAAAACTGTTTTTT.

The chain recombines TRBV9 with TRBJ2-1; 8 bases map to TRBD1. The V and J ends lost 3 bases and 4 bases, in that order; junction bases with no gene match: 0. Germline assignment: CDR1 SGDLS and CDR2 YYNGEE. The CDR3 extends over 13 amino acids. The CDR3 is CASSDRGYNEQFF. As DNA, the CDR3 is TGTGCCAGCAGCGACAGGGGGTACAATGAGCAGTTCTTC.

The CDR3 loop reads CASSLGVQEANYGYTF. DNA for the CDR3: TGCGCCAGCAGCTTGGGGGTACAGGAAGCTAACTATGGCTACACCTTC. The chain combines TRBV5-1 with TRBJ1-2, with D maybe TRBD1 (5 bases). Germline CDR1 SGHRS, CDR2 YFSETQ. The CDR3 sequence is 16 residues long. V lost 0 bases to trimming and J lost 0 bases, with 12 bases between them.

In this sample, this clone turned up a few times. V is TRBV18 and J is TRBJ2-2; D is undetermined. Germline V gene lookup returns CDR1 KGHSH and CDR2 LQKENI. There are 14 residues in the CDR3. V lost 5 bases to trimming and J lost 1 base, with 8 bases between them. The CDR3 region is CASSLHENTGELFF. The CDR3 region has the DNA TGTGCCAGCTCATTACACGAGAACACCGGGGAGCTGTTTTTT.

This chain links TRBV2 with TRBJ2-5; the D gene is possibly TRBD1 (5 bases). Trimming pared 7 bases from V and 4 bases from J, leaving 10 bases between. CDR1 and CDR2 (germline): SNHLY, FYNNEI. This CDR3 contains 12 residues. DNA of the CDR3: TGTGCCAGCATACAGGCCCGAGAGACCCAGTACTTC. Translated: CASIQARETQYF.

V usage is TRBV11-2 and J usage is TRBJ2-2; D call uncertain. Trimming stripped 2 bases from V and 6 bases from J, with 10 bases between. The germline V gene encodes CDR1 SGHAT and CDR2 FQNNGV. The CDR3 contains 14 residues. The CDR3 nucleotides read TGTGCCAGCAGCTTAAGTCATCTCTCCGGGGAGCTGTTTTTT. Translation gives CASSLSHLSGELFF.

This clone was seen a handful of times. V is TRBV5-4 and J is TRBJ2-3; D is perhaps TRBD2 (5 bases). The CDR3 contains 14 residues. The germline gives CDR1 SGHNT, CDR2 YYREEE (reference sequence). This chain's CDR3 is CATAAGLYTDTQYF. CDR3 in DNA: TGTGCTACCGCCGCTGGACTGTACACAGATACGCAGTATTTT.

The J gene is TRBJ2-7, the V gene TRBV29-1; 8 nucleotides align to TRBD2. Looked up from germline, CDR1 is SQVTM and CDR2 is ANQGSEA. The CDR3 totals 12 residues. V lost 1 base to trimming and J lost 9 bases; unmatched junction nucleotides: 5. The CDR3 is CSVEGSGTRQYF. The CDR3 DNA is TGCAGCGTTGAAGGGTCGGGGACTAGGCAGTACTTC.